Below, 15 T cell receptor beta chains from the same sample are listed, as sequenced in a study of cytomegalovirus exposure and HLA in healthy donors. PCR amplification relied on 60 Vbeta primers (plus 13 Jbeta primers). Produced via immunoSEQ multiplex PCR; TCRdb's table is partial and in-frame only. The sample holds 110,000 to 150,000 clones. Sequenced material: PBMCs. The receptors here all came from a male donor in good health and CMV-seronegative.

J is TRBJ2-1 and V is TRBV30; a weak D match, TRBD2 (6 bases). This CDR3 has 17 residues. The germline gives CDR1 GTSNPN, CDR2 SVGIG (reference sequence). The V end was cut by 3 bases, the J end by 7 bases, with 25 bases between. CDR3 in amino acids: CAWSSALGLARSNEQFF. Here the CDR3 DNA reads TGTGCCTGGAGCTCTGCCCTGGGGCTAGCGAGAAGTAATGAGCAGTTCTTC.

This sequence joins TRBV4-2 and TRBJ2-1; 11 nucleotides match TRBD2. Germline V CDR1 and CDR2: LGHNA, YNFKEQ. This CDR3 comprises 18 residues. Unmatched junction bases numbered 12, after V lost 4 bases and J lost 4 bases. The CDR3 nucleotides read TGTGCCAGCAGCCTACAAATGACTAGCGGGACCCTGTACAATGAGCAGTTCTTC. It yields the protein CASSLQMTSGTLYNEQFF.

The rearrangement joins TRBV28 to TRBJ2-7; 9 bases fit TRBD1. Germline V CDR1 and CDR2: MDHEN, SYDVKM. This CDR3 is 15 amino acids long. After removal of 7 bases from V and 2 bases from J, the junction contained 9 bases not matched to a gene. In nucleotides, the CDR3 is TGTGCCAGCACCGCGGGACAGGGAGGTGCCTACGAGCAGTACTTC. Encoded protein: CASTAGQGGAYEQYF.

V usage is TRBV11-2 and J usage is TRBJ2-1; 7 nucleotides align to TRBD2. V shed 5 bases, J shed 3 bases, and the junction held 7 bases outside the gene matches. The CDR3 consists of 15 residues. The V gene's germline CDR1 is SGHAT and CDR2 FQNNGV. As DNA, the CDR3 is TGTGCCAGCAGCGGAGAGGCGGGGGTCTACAATGAGCAGTTCTTC. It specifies CASSGEAGVYNEQFF.

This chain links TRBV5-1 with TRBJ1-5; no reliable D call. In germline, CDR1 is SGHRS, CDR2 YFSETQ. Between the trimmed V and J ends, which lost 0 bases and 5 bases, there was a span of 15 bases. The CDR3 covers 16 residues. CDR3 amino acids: CASSLDGRGKDQPQHF. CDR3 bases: TGCGCCAGCAGCTTGGACGGTCGAGGGAAGGATCAGCCCCAGCATTTT. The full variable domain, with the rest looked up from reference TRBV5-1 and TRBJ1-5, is KAGVTQTPRYLIKTRGQQVTLSCSPISGHRSVSWYQQTPGQGLQFLFEYFSETQRNKGNFPGRFSGRQFSNSRSEMNVSTLELGDSALYLCASSLDGRGKDQPQHFGDGTRLSIL.

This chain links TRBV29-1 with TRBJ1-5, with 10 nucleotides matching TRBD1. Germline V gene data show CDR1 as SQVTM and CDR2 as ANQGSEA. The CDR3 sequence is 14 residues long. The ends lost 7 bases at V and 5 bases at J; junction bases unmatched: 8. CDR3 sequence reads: CSAQTGTGDQPQHF. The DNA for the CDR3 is TGCAGCGCCCAGACCGGGACAGGGGATCAGCCCCAGCATTTT.

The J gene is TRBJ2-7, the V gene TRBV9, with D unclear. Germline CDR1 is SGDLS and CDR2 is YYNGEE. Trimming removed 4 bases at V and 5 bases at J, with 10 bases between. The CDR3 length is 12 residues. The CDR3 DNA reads TGTGCCAGCAGCTTGACTGGCGACGAGCAGTACTTC. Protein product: CASSLTGDEQYF.

CDR3 DNA: TGTGCCAGCAGCTTAGGAAGCGGGCAGGGGGCCGACGAGCAGTACTTC. It yields the protein CASSLGSGQGADEQYF. This chain connects TRBV13 to TRBJ2-7, with 8 nucleotides matching TRBD1. The V gene end was trimmed by 0 bases and the J gene end by 5 bases; junction bases not matched to a gene: 9. This CDR3 region has 16 residues. CDR1 is PRHDT, CDR2 FYEKMQ, per germline (reference sequence).

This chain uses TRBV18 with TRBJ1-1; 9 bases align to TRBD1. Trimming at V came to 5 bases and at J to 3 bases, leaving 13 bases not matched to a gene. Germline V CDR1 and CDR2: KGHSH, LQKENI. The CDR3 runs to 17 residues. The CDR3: CASSVKGTGGGYTEAFF. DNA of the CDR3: TGTGCCAGCTCAGTTAAAGGCACAGGGGGCGGGTACACTGAAGCTTTCTTT.

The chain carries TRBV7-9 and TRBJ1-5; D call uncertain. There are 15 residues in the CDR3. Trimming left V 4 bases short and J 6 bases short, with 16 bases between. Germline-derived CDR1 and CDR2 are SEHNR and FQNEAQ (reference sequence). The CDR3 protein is CASSSTAPGFQPQHF. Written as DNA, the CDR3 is TGTGCCAGCAGCTCCACAGCCCCGGGGTTTCAGCCCCAGCATTTT.

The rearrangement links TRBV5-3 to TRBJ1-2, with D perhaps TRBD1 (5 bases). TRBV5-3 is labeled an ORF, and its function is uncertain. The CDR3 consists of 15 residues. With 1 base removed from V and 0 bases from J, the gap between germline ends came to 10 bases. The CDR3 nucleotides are TGTGCCAGAAGCTTGTTGACAGCTGCTAACTATGGCTACACCTTC. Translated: CARSLLTAANYGYTF.

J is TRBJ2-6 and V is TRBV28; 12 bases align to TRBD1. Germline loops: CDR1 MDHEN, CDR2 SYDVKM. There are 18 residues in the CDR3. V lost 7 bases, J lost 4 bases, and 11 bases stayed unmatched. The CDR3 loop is CASNSGTGGFMGANVLTF. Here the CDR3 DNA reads TGTGCCAGCAACTCCGGGACAGGGGGCTTTATGGGGGCCAACGTCCTGACTTTC.

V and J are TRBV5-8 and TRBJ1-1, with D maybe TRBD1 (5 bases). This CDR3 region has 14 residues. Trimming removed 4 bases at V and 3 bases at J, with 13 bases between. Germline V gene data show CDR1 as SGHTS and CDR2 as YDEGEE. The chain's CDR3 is CASSQTDGDTEAFF. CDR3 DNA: TGTGCCAGCAGCCAGACAGATGGGGACACTGAAGCTTTCTTT.

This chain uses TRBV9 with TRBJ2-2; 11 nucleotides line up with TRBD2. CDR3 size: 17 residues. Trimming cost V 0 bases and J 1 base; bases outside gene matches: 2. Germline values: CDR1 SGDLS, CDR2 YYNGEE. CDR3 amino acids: CASSVALAGVNTGELFF. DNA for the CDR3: TGTGCCAGCAGCGTAGCACTAGCGGGGGTGAACACCGGGGAGCTGTTTTTT.

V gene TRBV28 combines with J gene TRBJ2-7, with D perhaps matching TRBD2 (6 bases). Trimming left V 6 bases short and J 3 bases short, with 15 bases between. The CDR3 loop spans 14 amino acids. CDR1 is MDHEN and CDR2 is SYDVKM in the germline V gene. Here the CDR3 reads CASRGVGSIYEQYF. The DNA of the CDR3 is TGTGCCAGCAGGGGAGTCGGGAGTATCTACGAGCAGTACTTC.